The 20 T cell receptor beta chains listed next were all sequenced from one sample in a study of blood T cell repertoires in COVID-19. The protocol was immunoSEQ multiplex PCR, while the TCRdb copy is restricted to in-frame clones and leaves out a portion. This table holds some 240,000 clones, 75% to 90% found once. The material sequenced was peripheral blood. The receptors shown here come from a woman in her forties who had recovered from COVID-19.

The chain is built from TRBV11-3 and TRBJ2-2, with a weak D call TRBD2 (5 bases). Germline V gene data show CDR1 as SGHNT and CDR2 as YENEEA. This CDR3 has 15 residues. V was pared by 1 base and J by 5 bases, with 11 bases between. The CDR3 DNA reads as TGTGCCAGCAGCTTAGTCGTCGAGCGGACCGGGGAGCTGTTTTTT. Amino acid sequence: CASSLVVERTGELFF.

This sequence joins TRBV3-1 (or the pseudogene TRBV3-2) and TRBJ1-6; TRBD1 matches at 7 bases. In germline, CDR1 is LGHDT, CDR2 YNNKEL (reference sequence). This CDR3 comprises 16 residues. V lost 3 bases to trimming and J lost 0 bases; unmatched junction nucleotides: 2. The CDR3 sequence: CASSQGDSSYNSPLHF. The CDR3 DNA follows: TGTGCCAGCAGCCAGGGGGACAGCTCCTATAATTCACCCCTCCACTTT.

The chain couples TRBV5-1 to TRBJ2-7; possibly TRBD1 for D (5 bases). Trimming left V 2 bases short and J 5 bases short, with 8 bases between. There are 12 residues in the CDR3. CDR1 SGHRS and CDR2 YFSETQ come from the germline V gene. The CDR3, as DNA: TGCGCCAGCAGCTTTGGACACCACGAGCAGTACTTC. It codes for CASSFGHHEQYF.

V and J are TRBV6-4 and TRBJ2-3, with 7 bases matching TRBD2. Germline V gives CDR1 MRHNA, CDR2 SNTAGT. The CDR3 is made up of 14 amino acids. Germline trimming cut 5 bases from V and 1 base from J; bases unmatched to any gene: 3. The DNA for the CDR3 is TGTGCCAGCAGTACCGCGGGGGGCACAGATACGCAGTATTTT. Its translation: CASSTAGGTDTQYF.

This chain joins TRBV3-1 (or the pseudogene TRBV3-2) and TRBJ2-5; 7 bases line up with TRBD1. The CDR3 is 14 amino acids. J was trimmed by 7 bases and V by 4 bases; bases with no gene match: 9. CDR1 and CDR2 from the germline V gene are LGHDT and YNNKEL (reference sequence). The CDR3 is CASSLEGAPGTQYF. The CDR3 DNA follows: TGTGCCAGCAGCCTCGAGGGGGCCCCTGGGACCCAGTACTTC.

This chain connects TRBV12-3 or TRBV12-4 to TRBJ2-5; D gene ambiguous. This CDR3 has 12 amino acids. V was cut by 5 bases and J by 2 bases, with 6 bases left in between. CDR3 amino acids: CASSPDQETQYF. CDR3 nucleotide sequence: TGTGCCAGCAGTCCAGATCAAGAGACCCAGTACTTC.

The chain recombines TRBV5-4 with TRBJ1-1; D is possibly TRBD1 (5 bases). Germline V gives CDR1 SGHNT, CDR2 YYREEE (reference sequence). The CDR3 covers 14 residues. Deletions cut 5 bases from V and 2 bases from J, with 13 bases between. CDR3 DNA: TGTGCCAGCAGTTATGACAGAAGAAACACTGAAGCTTTCTTT. Protein: CASSYDRRNTEAFF.

The chain joins TRBV10-2 to TRBJ2-1, with 13 bases aligning to TRBD2. V shed 7 bases and J 9 bases; nucleotides not matched to a gene: 9. Germline V gene data show CDR1 as WSHSY and CDR2 as SAAADI. CDR3 size: 15 residues. The CDR3 region is CASTQLAGGAGEQFF. As DNA, the CDR3 is TGCGCCAGCACACAACTAGCGGGAGGGGCCGGTGAGCAGTTCTTC.

The chain recombines TRBV5-1 with TRBJ1-1, with a weak D call TRBD1 (6 bases). With 7 bases removed from V and 5 bases from J, the gap between germline ends came to 21 bases. Per the germline V gene, CDR1 is SGHRS and CDR2 is YFSETQ. This CDR3 spans 15 amino acids. The CDR3 DNA sequence: TGCGCCAGCTCGTTAATAGGCGCAGGGGTGACTGAAGCTTTCTTT. Its protein is CASSLIGAGVTEAFF.

The rearrangement joins TRBV28 to TRBJ1-2; no reliable D call. CDR3 length equals 14 residues. Germline lookup yields CDR1 MDHEN and CDR2 SYDVKM. V was shortened by 6 bases and J by 10 bases, with 21 bases between the two germline ends. CDR3 coding DNA: TGTGCCAGCAGCCCGGGGAACGCGTGGGGAACCTACACCTTC. It codes for CASSPGNAWGTYTF.

The chain carries TRBV4-2 and TRBJ1-3; D not resolved. This CDR3 contains 14 residues. Trimming left V 0 bases short and J 4 bases short, with 7 bases between. Germline V lookup: CDR1 LGHNA, CDR2 YNFKEQ. This CDR3 is CASSQDSLGNTIYF. The CDR3, as DNA: TGTGCCAGCAGCCAAGATTCCTTAGGAAACACCATATATTTT.

The J gene is TRBJ2-7, the V gene TRBV19; 9 positions agree with TRBD2. The trim removed 3 bases at V and 6 bases at J, leaving 3 bases unmatched. Germline loops: CDR1 LNHDA, CDR2 SQIVND (reference sequence). This CDR3 spans 13 amino acids. The CDR3 bases are TGTGCCAGTAGTATTAGCGGGAGTGGCGAGCAGTACGTC. It encodes CASSISGSGEQYV.

The J gene is TRBJ2-1, the V gene TRBV5-1, with 9 bases that match TRBD2. There are 15 residues in the CDR3. V was pared by 4 bases and J by 8 bases, with 10 bases of the junction left unmatched. Germline loops: CDR1 SGHRS, CDR2 YFSETQ. The CDR3 protein is CASSPGLASVDEQFF. The CDR3 bases are TGCGCCAGCAGCCCGGGACTAGCCTCGGTCGATGAGCAGTTCTTC.

The V and J genes are TRBV5-4 and TRBJ2-5; D is possibly TRBD1 (7 bases). Deletions cut 0 bases from V and 5 bases from J, with 14 bases between. The CDR3 spans 15 residues. Germline CDR1 is SGHNT and CDR2 is YYREEE (reference sequence). The CDR3 nucleotides are TGTGCCAGCAGCTTGGTATCAGGGGGGCTTGAGACCCAGTACTTC. Its translation: CASSLVSGGLETQYF.

V usage is TRBV2 and J usage is TRBJ2-3; 7 positions agree with TRBD2. The CDR3 sequence is 15 residues long. V lost 4 bases to trimming and J lost 7 bases; unmatched junction nucleotides: 11. CDR1 SNHLY and CDR2 FYNNEI come from the germline V gene. The CDR3 DNA reads TGTGCCAGCAGTGTTGCGGGAGTGGGGGTAAATACGCAGTATTTT. Protein: CASSVAGVGVNTQYF.

This sequence joins TRBV7-2 and TRBJ1-5; 7 nucleotides align to TRBD1. This CDR3 comprises 15 residues. Losses at the gene ends were 8 bases for V and 4 bases for J; bases not matched to a gene: 11. Germline CDR1 and CDR2: SGHTA and FQGNSA. DNA of the CDR3: TGTGCCAGCGGATTGGGGACAGACTCTAATCAGCCCCAGCATTTT. It translates to CASGLGTDSNQPQHF.

This chain uses TRBV7-3 with TRBJ2-3; 7 nucleotides match TRBD2. Unmatched junction bases numbered 4, after V lost 6 bases and J lost 4 bases. Germline assignment: CDR1 SGHTA and CDR2 FQGTGA. The CDR3 sequence is 13 residues long. The DNA of the CDR3 is TGTGCCAGCAGGGGCGGGGGTGCAGATACGCAGTATTTT. The encoded protein is CASRGGGADTQYF.

The rearrangement links TRBV2 to TRBJ1-6; D not resolved. The V and J ends lost 1 base and 7 bases respectively, with 5 bases between them. Germline V gene lookup returns CDR1 SNHLY and CDR2 FYNNEI. The CDR3 consists of 13 residues. The CDR3 DNA is TGTGCCAGCAGTGAAGGCGGGAATTCACCCCTCCACTTT. Translating gives CASSEGGNSPLHF.

The CDR3 sequence is CASSSGADTQYF. The CDR3 DNA sequence: TGTGCCAGCAGTTCAGGTGCAGATACGCAGTATTTT. This chain links TRBV6-2 or TRBV6-3 with TRBJ2-3, with D unclear. Germline V lookup: CDR1 MNHEY, CDR2 SVGEGT. V shed 4 bases and J shed 4 bases, with 6 bases lying between them. The CDR3 totals 12 residues.

This clone has more than one count but fewer than ten. The rearrangement links TRBV30 to TRBJ1-1, with D possibly being TRBD1 (6 bases). V was clipped by 3 bases and J by 1 base, with 9 bases between them. CDR1 is GTSNPN and CDR2 is SVGIG in the germline V gene (reference sequence). This CDR3 spans 13 amino acids. The CDR3 loop is CAWRTGTNTEAFF. In DNA, the CDR3 is TGTGCCTGGAGGACAGGAACGAACACTGAAGCTTTCTTT.